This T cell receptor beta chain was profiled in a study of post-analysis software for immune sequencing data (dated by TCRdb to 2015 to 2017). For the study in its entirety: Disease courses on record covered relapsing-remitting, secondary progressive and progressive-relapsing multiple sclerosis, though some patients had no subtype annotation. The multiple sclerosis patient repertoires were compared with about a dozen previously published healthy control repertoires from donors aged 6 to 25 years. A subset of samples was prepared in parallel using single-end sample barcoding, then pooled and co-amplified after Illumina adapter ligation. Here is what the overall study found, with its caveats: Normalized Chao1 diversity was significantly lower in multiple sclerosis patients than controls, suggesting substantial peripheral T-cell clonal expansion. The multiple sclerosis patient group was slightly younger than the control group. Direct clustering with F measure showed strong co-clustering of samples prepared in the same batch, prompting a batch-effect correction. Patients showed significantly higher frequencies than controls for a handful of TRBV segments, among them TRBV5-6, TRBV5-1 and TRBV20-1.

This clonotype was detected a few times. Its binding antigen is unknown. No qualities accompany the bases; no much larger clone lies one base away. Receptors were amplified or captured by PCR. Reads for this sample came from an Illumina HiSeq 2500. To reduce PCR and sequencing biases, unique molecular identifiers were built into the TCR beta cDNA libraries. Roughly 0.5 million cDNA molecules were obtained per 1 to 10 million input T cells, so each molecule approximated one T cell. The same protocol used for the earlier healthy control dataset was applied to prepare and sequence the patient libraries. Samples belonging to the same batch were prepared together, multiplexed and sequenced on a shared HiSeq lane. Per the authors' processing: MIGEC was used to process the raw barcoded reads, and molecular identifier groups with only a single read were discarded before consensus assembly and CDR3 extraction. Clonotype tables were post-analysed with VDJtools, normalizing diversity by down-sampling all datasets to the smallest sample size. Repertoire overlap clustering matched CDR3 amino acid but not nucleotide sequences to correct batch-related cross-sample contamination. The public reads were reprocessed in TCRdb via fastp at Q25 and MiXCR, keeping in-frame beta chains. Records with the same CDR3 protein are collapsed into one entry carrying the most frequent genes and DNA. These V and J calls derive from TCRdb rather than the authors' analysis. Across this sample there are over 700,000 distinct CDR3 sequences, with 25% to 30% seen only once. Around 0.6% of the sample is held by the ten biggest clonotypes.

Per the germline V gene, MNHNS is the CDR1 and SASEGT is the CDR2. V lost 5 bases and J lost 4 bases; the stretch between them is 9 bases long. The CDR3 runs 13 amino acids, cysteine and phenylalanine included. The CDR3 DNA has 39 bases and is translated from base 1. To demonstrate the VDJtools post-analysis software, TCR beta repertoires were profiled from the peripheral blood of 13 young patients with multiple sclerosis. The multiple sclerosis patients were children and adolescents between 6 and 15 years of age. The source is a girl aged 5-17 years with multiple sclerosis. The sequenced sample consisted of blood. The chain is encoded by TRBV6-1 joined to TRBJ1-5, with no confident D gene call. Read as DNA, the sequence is TGTGCCAGCAGTCCCGAGAGGAATCAGCCCCAGCATTTT. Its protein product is CASSPERNQPQHF.